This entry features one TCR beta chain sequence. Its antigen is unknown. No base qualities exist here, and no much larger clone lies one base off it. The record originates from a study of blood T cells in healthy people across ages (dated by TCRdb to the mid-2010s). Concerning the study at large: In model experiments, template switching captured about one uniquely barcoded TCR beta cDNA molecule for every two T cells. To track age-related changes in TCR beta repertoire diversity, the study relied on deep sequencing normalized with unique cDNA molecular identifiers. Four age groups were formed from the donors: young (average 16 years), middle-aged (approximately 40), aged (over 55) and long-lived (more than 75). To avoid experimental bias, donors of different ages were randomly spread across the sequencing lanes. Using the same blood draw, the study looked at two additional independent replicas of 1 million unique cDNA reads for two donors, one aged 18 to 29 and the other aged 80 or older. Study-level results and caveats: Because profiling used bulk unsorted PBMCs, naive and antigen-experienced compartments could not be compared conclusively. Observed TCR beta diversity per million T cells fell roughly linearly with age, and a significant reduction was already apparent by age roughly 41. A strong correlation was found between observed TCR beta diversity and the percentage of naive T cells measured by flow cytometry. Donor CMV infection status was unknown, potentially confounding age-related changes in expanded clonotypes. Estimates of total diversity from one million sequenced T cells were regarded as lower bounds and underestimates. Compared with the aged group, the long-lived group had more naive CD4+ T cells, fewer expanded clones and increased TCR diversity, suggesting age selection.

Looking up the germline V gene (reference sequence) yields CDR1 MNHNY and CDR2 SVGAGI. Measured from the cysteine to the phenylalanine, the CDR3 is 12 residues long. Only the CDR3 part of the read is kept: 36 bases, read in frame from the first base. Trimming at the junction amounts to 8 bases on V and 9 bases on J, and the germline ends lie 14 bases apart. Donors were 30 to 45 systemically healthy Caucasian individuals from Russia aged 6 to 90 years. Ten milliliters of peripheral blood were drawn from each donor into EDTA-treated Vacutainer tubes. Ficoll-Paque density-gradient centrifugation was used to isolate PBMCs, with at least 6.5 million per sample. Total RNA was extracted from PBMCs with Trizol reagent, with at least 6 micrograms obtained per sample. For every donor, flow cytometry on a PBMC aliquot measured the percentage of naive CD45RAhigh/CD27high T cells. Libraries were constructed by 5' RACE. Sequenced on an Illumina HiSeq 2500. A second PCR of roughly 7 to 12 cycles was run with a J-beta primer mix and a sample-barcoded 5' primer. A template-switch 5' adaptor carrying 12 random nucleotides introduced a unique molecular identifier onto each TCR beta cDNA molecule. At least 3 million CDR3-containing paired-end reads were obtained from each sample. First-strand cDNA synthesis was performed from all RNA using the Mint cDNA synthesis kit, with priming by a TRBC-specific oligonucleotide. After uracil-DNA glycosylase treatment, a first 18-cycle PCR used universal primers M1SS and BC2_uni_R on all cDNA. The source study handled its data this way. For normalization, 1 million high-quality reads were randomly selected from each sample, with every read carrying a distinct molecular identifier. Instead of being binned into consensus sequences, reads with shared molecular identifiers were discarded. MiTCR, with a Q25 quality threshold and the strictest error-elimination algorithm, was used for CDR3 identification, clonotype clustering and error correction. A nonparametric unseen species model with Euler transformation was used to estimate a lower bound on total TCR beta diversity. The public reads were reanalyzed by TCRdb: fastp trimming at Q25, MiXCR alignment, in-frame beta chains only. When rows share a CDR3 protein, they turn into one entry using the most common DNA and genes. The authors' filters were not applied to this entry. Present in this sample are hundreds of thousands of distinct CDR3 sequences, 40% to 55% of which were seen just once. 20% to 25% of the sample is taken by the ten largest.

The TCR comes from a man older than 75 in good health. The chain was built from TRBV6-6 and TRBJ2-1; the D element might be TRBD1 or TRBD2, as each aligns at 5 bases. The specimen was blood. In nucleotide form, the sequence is TGTGCCAGCGGGCATGGGGGTGGTGAGCAGTTCTTC. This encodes CASGHGGGEQFF.